The 21 T cell receptor beta chains below were found in one sample sequenced in a study of radiation and T cells in renal cell carcinoma. Time point given: baseline pretreatment blood. Treatment: 15 Gy SBRT to primary tumor, nephrectomy 4 weeks later. The table came from immunoSEQ multiplex PCR; TCRdb's copy has only in-frame clones and leaves some out. The sample contains 140,000 or so clones, about 88% of which appear only once. This specimen consisted of blood, obtained from a patient whose treatment included radiotherapy and nephrectomy. The receptor source for this set is a woman between 50 and 59 years old with renal cell carcinoma.

The V gene is TRBV5-4, the J gene TRBJ1-2, with D tentatively TRBD1 (6 bases). V dropped 3 bases and J dropped 3 bases, with 18 bases sitting between them. This CDR3 contains 16 residues. The V gene's germline CDR1 is SGHNT and CDR2 YYREEE (reference sequence). The CDR3 DNA follows: TGTGCCAGCAGCTCGGTTCTACAGGGAACTTACTATGGCTACACCTTC. As protein: CASSSVLQGTYYGYTF.

V and J are TRBV11-2 and TRBJ2-7; D gene unclear. Germline CDR1 is SGHAT and CDR2 is FQNNGV. Trimming removed 0 bases at V and 3 bases at J, with 3 bases between. The CDR3 contains 12 residues. The CDR3 region has the DNA TGTGCCAGCAGCTTAGATCGCTACGAGCAGTACTTC. Protein product: CASSLDRYEQYF. The variable domain in full, with the rest retrieved from reference TRBV11-2 and TRBJ2-7, is EAGVAQSPRYKIIEKRQSVAFWCNPISGHATLYWYQQILGQGPKLLIQFQNNGVVDDSQLPKDRFSAERLKGVDSTLKIQPAKLEDSAVYLCASSLDRYEQYFGPGTRLTVT.

The rearrangement joins TRBV5-1 to TRBJ1-6; the match to TRBD1 covers 9 bases. Germline trimming cut 4 bases from V and 9 bases from J; bases unmatched to any gene: 8. The germline gives CDR1 SGHRS, CDR2 YFSETQ. The CDR3 spans 15 residues. The CDR3 DNA sequence: TGCGCCAGCAGCATTTTACAGGGGGCAGGTTCACCCCTCCACTTT. Protein sequence: CASSILQGAGSPLHF.

This rearrangement joins TRBV5-5 to TRBJ1-2; D is perhaps TRBD1 (5 bases). This CDR3 spans 18 amino acids. Deletions cut 4 bases from V and 3 bases from J, with 25 bases between. Germline V CDR1 and CDR2: SGHKS, YYEKEE (reference sequence). The CDR3 loop reads CASSTTGTPTMGYYGYTF. CDR3 coding DNA: TGTGCCAGCAGCACTACCGGGACTCCCACGATGGGCTACTATGGCTACACCTTC.

The chain links TRBV2 to TRBJ1-4; 7 nucleotides agree with TRBD1. The CDR3 has 15 residues. CDR1 SNHLY and CDR2 FYNNEI come from the germline V gene. V gave up 5 bases and J gave up 7 bases; unmatched junction bases: 10. CDR3 loop: CASSSDRRASEKLFF. The CDR3 DNA follows: TGTGCCAGCAGTTCGGACAGGCGGGCTTCTGAAAAACTGTTTTTT. The full variable domain, with the rest looked up from reference TRBV2 and TRBJ1-4, is EPEVTQTPSHQVTQMGQEVILRCVPISNHLYFYWYRQILGQKVEFLVSFYNNEISEKSEIFDDQFSVERPDGSNFTLKIRSTKLEDSAMYFCASSSDRRASEKLFFGSGTQLSVL.

This clone has just a few counts. The chain has TRBV30 and TRBJ1-1, with D possibly being TRBD1 (5 bases). Trimming took 2 bases from V and 11 from J, leaving 15 bases between them. CDR3 length: 12 amino acids. The germline V gene encodes CDR1 GTSNPN and CDR2 SVGIG (reference sequence). The DNA of the CDR3 is TGTGCCTGGAGTTGGCAGGGCGTTGTGGCTTTCTTT. Translated: CAWSWQGVVAFF.

The CDR3 coding sequence is TGTGCCAGCAGACGCGACGGGACGAGGACTGAAGCTTTCTTT. Protein product: CASRRDGTRTEAFF. V gene TRBV6-5 combines with J gene TRBJ1-1; D possibly corresponds to TRBD1 (5 bases). Trimming took off 6 bases at V and 5 bases at J, with 16 bases between the two ends. Germline V gene sequence: CDR1 MNHEY, CDR2 SVGAGI. The CDR3 consists of 14 residues.

This chain connects TRBV4-1 to TRBJ1-2; 8 bases align to TRBD1. CDR3 size: 15 residues. V was pared by 2 bases and J by 3 bases, with 5 bases of the junction left unmatched. Germline assignment: CDR1 MGHRA and CDR2 YSYEKL. The DNA for the CDR3 is TGCGCCAGCAGCCAATCGGCAGGGGGCGACTATGGCTACACCTTC. Its protein product is CASSQSAGGDYGYTF.

The rearrangement links TRBV10-1 to TRBJ1-5; D gene uncertain. The V gene lost 4 bases and the J gene lost 0 bases, with 7 bases spanning the gap. The CDR3 covers 14 residues. Per the germline V gene, CDR1 is WNHNN and CDR2 is SYGVQD (reference sequence). The CDR3 spells CASSAGYSNQPQHF. The CDR3 coding sequence is TGCGCCAGCAGTGCTGGCTATAGCAATCAGCCCCAGCATTTT.

The rearrangement joins TRBV7-3 to TRBJ2-3; 8 bases map to TRBD1. Germline V gene data show CDR1 as SGHTA and CDR2 as FQGTGA. Germline trimming cut 4 bases from V and 2 bases from J; bases unmatched to any gene: 11. There are 17 residues in the CDR3. CDR3 bases: TGTGCCAGCAGCTCACAGGGGGGAGGACTTATCACAGATACGCAGTATTTT. The encoded protein is CASSSQGGGLITDTQYF. Supplemented by reference TRBV7-3 and TRBJ2-3, the full variable domain reads GAGVSQTPSNKVTEKGKYVELRCDPISGHTALYWYRQSLGQGPEFLIYFQGTGAADDSGLPNDRFFAVRPEGSVSTLKIQRTERGDSAVYLCASSSQGGGLITDTQYFGPGTRLTVL.

This sequence joins TRBV7-2 and TRBJ2-1, with TRBD2 as a possible D gene (6 bases). V lost 4 bases to trimming and J lost 0 bases, with 10 bases between them. Germline V gene lookup returns CDR1 SGHTA and CDR2 FQGNSA. This CDR3 region has 15 residues. The DNA of the CDR3 is TGTGCCAGCAGCTCGGACGGGAGCTCCTACAATGAGCAGTTCTTC. Encoded protein: CASSSDGSSYNEQFF.

The chain combines TRBV19 with TRBJ1-5; possible D gene TRBD1, 5 bases. This CDR3 has 16 amino acids. The V gene's germline CDR1 is LNHDA and CDR2 SQIVND (reference sequence). V gave up 1 base and J gave up 3 bases, with 13 bases separating them. Here the CDR3 reads CASSIGVGGINQPQHF. In nucleotides, the CDR3 is TGTGCCAGTAGTATAGGCGTTGGGGGAATCAATCAGCCCCAGCATTTT. The whole variable domain, filled in from reference TRBV19 and TRBJ1-5, reads DGGITQSPKYLFRKEGQNVTLSCEQNLNHDAMYWYRQDPGQGLRLIYYSQIVNDFQKGDIAEGYSVSREKKESFPLTVTSAQKNPTAFYLCASSIGVGGINQPQHFGDGTRLSIL.

The chain employs TRBV7-9 and TRBJ1-2; the D is unclear. Trimming pared 5 bases from V and 3 bases from J, leaving 13 bases between. The CDR3 covers 14 residues. Germline loops: CDR1 SEHNR, CDR2 FQNEAQ (reference sequence). For the CDR3, the DNA is TGTGCCAGCAGCCCCGACCCTGGCGACTATGGCTACACCTTC. Encoded protein: CASSPDPGDYGYTF.

This chain connects TRBV4-1 to TRBJ1-6; TRBD1 might be the D (5 bases). Trimming cost V 3 bases and J 0 bases, with 12 bases left between them. The germline V gene has CDR1 MGHRA and CDR2 YSYEKL. The CDR3 runs to 17 residues. The CDR3: CASSQDTAFSYNSPLHF. For the CDR3, the DNA is TGCGCCAGCAGCCAGGACACAGCTTTCTCCTATAATTCACCCCTCCACTTT.

The V and J genes are TRBV18 and TRBJ2-7; no reliable D call. The CDR3 contains 14 residues. The germline V gene has CDR1 KGHSH and CDR2 LQKENI. V shed 6 bases and J shed 2 bases, with 14 bases lying between them. CDR3 in DNA: TGTGCCAGCTCGGAGCGAAAGTTGCCCTACGAGCAGTACTTC. It is translated as CASSERKLPYEQYF.

The chain joins TRBV7-9 to TRBJ2-7; D gene uncertain. V shed 3 bases and J shed 7 bases, with 13 bases lying between them. This CDR3 comprises 13 residues. The V gene's germline CDR1 is SEHNR and CDR2 FQNEAQ (reference sequence). CDR3 amino acids: CASSFTTPREQYF. The CDR3 DNA follows: TGTGCCAGCAGCTTCACGACTCCTCGGGAGCAGTACTTC.

The chain recombines TRBV15 with TRBJ1-6; D possibly corresponds to TRBD1 (5 bases). With 5 bases removed from V and 9 bases from J, the gap between germline ends came to 17 bases. This CDR3 region has 15 residues. CDR1 is LNHNV, CDR2 YYDKDF, per germline (reference sequence). The chain's CDR3 is CATSLETDLFSPLHF. Here the CDR3 DNA reads TGTGCCACCAGCTTAGAGACAGATCTTTTTTCACCCCTCCACTTT.

V usage is TRBV12-5 and J usage is TRBJ1-5; no definite D call. The CDR3 spans 13 residues. Germline loops: CDR1 LGHNT, CDR2 FRNRAP. V lost 1 base and J lost 5, with 6 bases in between. The CDR3 sequence: CASGLGSHQPQHF. The DNA for the CDR3 is TGTGCTAGTGGTTTGGGCTCACATCAGCCCCAGCATTTT.

This chain joins TRBV5-1 and TRBJ2-2; D may correspond to TRBD1 or TRBD2 (6 bases each). Germline V gene lookup returns CDR1 SGHRS and CDR2 YFSETQ. Trimming removed 6 bases at V and 4 bases at J, with 19 bases between. The CDR3 is 16 residues long. DNA of the CDR3: TGCGCCAGCAAATTCGAGGGGGGCCTTGGCACCGGGGAGCTGTTTTTT. This encodes CASKFEGGLGTGELFF. The variable domain in full, with the rest retrieved from reference TRBV5-1 and TRBJ2-2, is KAGVTQTPRYLIKTRGQQVTLSCSPISGHRSVSWYQQTPGQGLQFLFEYFSETQRNKGNFPGRFSGRQFSNSRSEMNVSTLELGDSALYLCASKFEGGLGTGELFFGEGSRLTVL.

This clone appeared a single time. The V and J genes are TRBV19 and TRBJ1-5, with unresolved D. The germline CDR1 and CDR2 sequences are LNHDA and SQIVND (reference sequence). CDR3 size: 13 residues. Trimming took 3 bases from V and 3 from J, leaving 6 bases between them. CDR3 bases: TGTGCCAGTAGTATCGGAGTCAATCAGCCCCAGCATTTT. Protein sequence: CASSIGVNQPQHF.

V usage is TRBV19 and J usage is TRBJ2-5; D remains ambiguous. This CDR3 region has 13 residues. Germline-derived CDR1 and CDR2 are LNHDA and SQIVND (reference sequence). Trimming removed 4 bases from V and 1 base from J, with 7 bases in between. The DNA of the CDR3 is TGTGCCAGTAGTACTCAGGCCCAAGAGACCCAGTACTTC. Residues: CASSTQAQETQYF. Filled out from reference TRBV19 and TRBJ2-5, the complete variable domain reads DGGITQSPKYLFRKEGQNVTLSCEQNLNHDAMYWYRQDPGQGLRLIYYSQIVNDFQKGDIAEGYSVSREKKESFPLTVTSAQKNPTAFYLCASSTQAQETQYFGPGTRLLVL.